The table lists the clone carrying this T cell receptor (beta chain) with a few counts. Its antigen is not known. This sample was taken from a study of cytomegalovirus exposure and HLA in healthy donors. There are 14 residues in the CDR3. J lost 6 bases, V lost 6 bases, and 7 bases had no gene match. In germline, CDR1 is MNHGY, CDR2 SVAAGI. Notes on the study in general: HLA alleles were associated with 15,000 to 20,000 TCR beta sequences in a later analysis at 0.05 false discovery rate. TCR association rates varied by HLA locus in a later analysis, with DRB1 highest and HLA-C lowest.

The PCR made use of 60 Vbeta and 13 Jbeta primers. The method was immunoSEQ multiplex PCR; TCRdb's version includes in-frame clones alone and lacks a portion of them. The data show about 180,000 clones, over 65% seen once. Material: PBMCs. The chain uses TRBV6-9 and TRBJ1-2, with 10 bases fitting TRBD1. This sequence originates from a man aged 18-30 years in good health and CMV-seronegative. The CDR3 reads CASRQGQGDNGYTF. The CDR3 DNA is TGTGCCAGCAGGCAAGGACAGGGGGACAATGGCTACACCTTC.